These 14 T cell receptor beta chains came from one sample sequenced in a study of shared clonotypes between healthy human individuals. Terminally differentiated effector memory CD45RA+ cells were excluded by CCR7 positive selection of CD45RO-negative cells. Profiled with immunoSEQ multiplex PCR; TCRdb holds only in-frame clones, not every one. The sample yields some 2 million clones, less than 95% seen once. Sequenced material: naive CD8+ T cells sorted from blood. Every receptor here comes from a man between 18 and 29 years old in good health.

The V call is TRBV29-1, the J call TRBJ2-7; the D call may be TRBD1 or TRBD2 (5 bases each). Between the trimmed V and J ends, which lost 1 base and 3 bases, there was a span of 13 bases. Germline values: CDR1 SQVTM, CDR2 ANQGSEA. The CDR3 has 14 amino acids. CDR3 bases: TGCAGCGTTGAAGGAGGGACGTTAGGCTACGAGCAGTACTTC. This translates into CSVEGGTLGYEQYF.

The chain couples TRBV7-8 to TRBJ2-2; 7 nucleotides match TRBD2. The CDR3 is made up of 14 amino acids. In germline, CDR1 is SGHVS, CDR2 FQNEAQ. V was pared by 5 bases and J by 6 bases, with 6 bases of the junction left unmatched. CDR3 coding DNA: TGTGCCAGCAGCCTAAGGGGAGGGGCCGGGGAGCTGTTTTTT. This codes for CASSLRGGAGELFF.

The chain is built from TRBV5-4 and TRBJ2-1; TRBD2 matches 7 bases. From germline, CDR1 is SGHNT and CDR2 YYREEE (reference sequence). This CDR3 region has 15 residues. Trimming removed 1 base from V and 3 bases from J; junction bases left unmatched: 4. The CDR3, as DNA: TGTGCCAGCAGCTTGCGGCTAGCGGACTACAATGAGCAGTTCTTC. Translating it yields CASSLRLADYNEQFF.

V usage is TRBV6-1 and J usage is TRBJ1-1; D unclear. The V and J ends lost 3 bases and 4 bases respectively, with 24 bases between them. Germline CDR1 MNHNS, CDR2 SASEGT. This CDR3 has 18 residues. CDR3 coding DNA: TGTGCCAGCAGTGACCAGGCCAGGTTAGGGCTAGGAGGCACTGAAGCTTTCTTT. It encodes CASSDQARLGLGGTEAFF.

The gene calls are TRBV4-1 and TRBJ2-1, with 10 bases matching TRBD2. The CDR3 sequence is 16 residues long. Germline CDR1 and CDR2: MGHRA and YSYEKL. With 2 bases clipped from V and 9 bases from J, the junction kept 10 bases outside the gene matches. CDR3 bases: TGCGCCAGCAGCCAAATAGCGGGAGGTGGTGGATCTGAGCAGTTCTTC. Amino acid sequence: CASSQIAGGGGSEQFF.

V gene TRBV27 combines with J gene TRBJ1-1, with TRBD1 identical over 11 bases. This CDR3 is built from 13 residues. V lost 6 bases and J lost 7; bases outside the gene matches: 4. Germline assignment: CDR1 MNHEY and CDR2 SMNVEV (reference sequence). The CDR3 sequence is CASRGDRGYEAFF. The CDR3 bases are TGTGCCAGCAGGGGGGACAGGGGGTATGAAGCTTTCTTT.

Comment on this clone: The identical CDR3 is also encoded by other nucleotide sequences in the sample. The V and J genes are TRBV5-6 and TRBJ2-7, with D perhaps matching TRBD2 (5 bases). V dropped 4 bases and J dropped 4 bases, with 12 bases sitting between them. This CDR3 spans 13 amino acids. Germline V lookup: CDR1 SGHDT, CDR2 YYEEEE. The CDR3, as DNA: TGTGCCAGCAGCCCGGGGTCTACATACGAGCAGTACTTC. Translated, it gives CASSPGSTYEQYF.

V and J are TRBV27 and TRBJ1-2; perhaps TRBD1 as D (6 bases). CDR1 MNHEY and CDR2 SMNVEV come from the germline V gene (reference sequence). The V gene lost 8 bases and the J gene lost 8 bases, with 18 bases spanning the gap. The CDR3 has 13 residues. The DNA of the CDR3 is TGTGCCAGCGGACCCGGGACCCAGGGGGGCTACACCTTC. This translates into CASGPGTQGGYTF.

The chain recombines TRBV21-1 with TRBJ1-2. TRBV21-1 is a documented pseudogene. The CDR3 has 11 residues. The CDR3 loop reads CASQGSRGYTF. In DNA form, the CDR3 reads TGTGCCAGCCAAGGGAGTCGAGGCTACACCTTC.

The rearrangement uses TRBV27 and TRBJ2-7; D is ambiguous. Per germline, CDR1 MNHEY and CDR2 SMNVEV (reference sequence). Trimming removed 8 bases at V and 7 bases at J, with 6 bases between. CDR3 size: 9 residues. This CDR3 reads CASLQEQYF. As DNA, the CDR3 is TGTGCCAGCTTACAGGAGCAGTACTTC.

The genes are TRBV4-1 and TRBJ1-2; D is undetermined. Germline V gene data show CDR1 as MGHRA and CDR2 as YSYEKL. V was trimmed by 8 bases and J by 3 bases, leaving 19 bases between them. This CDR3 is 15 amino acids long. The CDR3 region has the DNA TGCGCCAGCTCTCAGGTCCGGGCCGGGGACTATGGCTACACCTTC. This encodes CASSQVRAGDYGYTF.

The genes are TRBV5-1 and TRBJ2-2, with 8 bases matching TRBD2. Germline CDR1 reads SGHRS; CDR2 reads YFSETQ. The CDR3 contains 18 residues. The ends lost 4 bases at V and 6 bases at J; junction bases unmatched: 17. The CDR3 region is CASSSAGTSVLVSGELFF. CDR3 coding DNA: TGCGCCAGCAGCAGTGCCGGGACTAGTGTGCTTGTATCCGGGGAGCTGTTTTTT.

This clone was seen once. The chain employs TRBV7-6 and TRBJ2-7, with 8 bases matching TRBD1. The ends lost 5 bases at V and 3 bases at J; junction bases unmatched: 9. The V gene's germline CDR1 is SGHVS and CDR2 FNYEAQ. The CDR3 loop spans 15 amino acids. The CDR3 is CASSPGTGGVYEQYF. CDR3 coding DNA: TGTGCCAGCAGCCCCGGGACAGGCGGCGTCTACGAGCAGTACTTC.

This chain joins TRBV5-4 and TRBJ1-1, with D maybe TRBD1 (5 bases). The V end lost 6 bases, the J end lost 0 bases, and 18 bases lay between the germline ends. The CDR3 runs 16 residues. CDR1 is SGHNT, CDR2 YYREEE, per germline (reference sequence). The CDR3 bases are TGTGCCAGCACAACTGGAGGGGAAATTATGAACACTGAAGCTTTCTTT. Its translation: CASTTGGEIMNTEAFF.